This T cell receptor (beta chain) originates from a study of blood T cell repertoires in COVID-19. Study-level information: Acute-phase and convalescent COVID-19 samples originated in the United States, Italy and Spain. PBMCs, B-cell-depleted T cells, or T cells provided the cDNA or gDNA that made up the material.

The V end was cut by 1 base, the J end by 0 bases, with 13 bases between. CDR1 and CDR2 (germline): LGHDT, YNNKEL (reference sequence). This CDR3 has 16 amino acids. Two negative PCRs, clearance, or symptom resolution characterized the recovered Cohort 3 donors. The data were produced by immunoSEQ multiplex PCR, yet TCRdb's version contains in-frame clones alone and is incomplete. The data contain 300,000 to 350,000 clones, over 75% of them seen just once; the ten biggest clones take up about 5%. Sequences were obtained from PBMCs or T cells enriched from blood (not recorded which). The chain joins TRBV3-1 (or the pseudogene TRBV3-2) to TRBJ2-7; D unclear. This clonotype originated in a man between 25 and 39 years old who had recovered from COVID-19. The CDR3: CASSQVIGGHSYEQYF. The CDR3 DNA sequence: TGTGCCAGCAGCCAAGTGATTGGCGGCCACTCCTACGAGCAGTACTTC.